This T cell receptor beta chain was sequenced during a study of blood T cell repertoires in COVID-19 (dated by TCRdb to the early 2020s). Regarding the study in general: Collaborator samples came from the United States, Italy and Spain and covered acute and convalescent phases of COVID-19. The prospective study material was composed of cDNA or gDNA derived from T cells, B-cell-depleted T cells, or PBMCs. Where HLA class I and class II types were available, the types were taken from metadata supplied by the sample provider, not from assay-based typing. The repertoires were made available in a free public database intended to serve as a resource for research on the immune response to SARS-CoV-2. The samples were drawn from two sources: the first 160 participants of the ongoing ImmuneRACE study, and 1,000 to 1,500 subjects contributed by 6 global collaborators. Sample metadata almost always included a de-identified subject ID, COVID-19 status, age in years and sex. The dataset comprised deeply sampled blood TCRbeta repertoires from subjects exposed to, actively infected with, or recovered from COVID-19.

TCRbeta CDR3 regions were amplified from genomic DNA by means of the immunoSEQ Assay, a bias-controlled multiplex PCR. The original pipeline was this. Nucleated cell counts per sample were estimated from amplification of reference gene primers within the assay. To quantify the absolute abundance of each unique TCRbeta CDR3 rearrangement, sequence reads were collapsed and filtered. For each sample, productive Simpson clonality was calculated by taking the square root of Simpson's diversity index across productive rearrangements. The table was pulled from immuneACCESS by TCRdb, which kept in-frame rearrangements only. Such tables lose some clones; where checked, under half of the loss comes from unresolved V genes, and the rest has no known cause. V, J and clone size derive from that table, while D and trimming were established from the DNA sequence. The sample table shows around 180,000 clones, and approximately 77% are seen once. About 11% of the sample is taken by the ten largest.

V is cut by 4 bases and J by 0 bases, and the space between the germline ends is 10 bases. Looking up the germline V gene yields CDR1 SGDLS and CDR2 YYNGEE. Measured from the cysteine to the phenylalanine, the CDR3 is 14 residues long. Here the CDR3 DNA is all that survives: 42 bases in frame from base 1. Collaborating institutions collected whole blood in K2EDTA tubes following their own protocols. For TCRbeta analysis, collaborators shipped samples as frozen whole blood, isolated PBMCs, or DNA extracted from either of those sample types. What the work shows at the level of the full study, not this receptor alone: The quantity of clinical and demographic metadata differed by source and by participant and was supplied without curation.

With respect to this clone: The specificity of this receptor is unknown. No much larger clone is present one base from it, and per-base qualities are unavailable.

The sequence was obtained from a woman of 80 years or more with active or convalescent COVID-19. Rearrangement joined TRBV9 to TRBJ2-5, with the identity of the D gene unclear. The sequenced sample consisted of peripheral blood. The base sequence is TGTGCCAGCAGCCTTCGAGACAACCAAGAGACCCAGTACTTC. It is translated as CASSLRDNQETQYF.